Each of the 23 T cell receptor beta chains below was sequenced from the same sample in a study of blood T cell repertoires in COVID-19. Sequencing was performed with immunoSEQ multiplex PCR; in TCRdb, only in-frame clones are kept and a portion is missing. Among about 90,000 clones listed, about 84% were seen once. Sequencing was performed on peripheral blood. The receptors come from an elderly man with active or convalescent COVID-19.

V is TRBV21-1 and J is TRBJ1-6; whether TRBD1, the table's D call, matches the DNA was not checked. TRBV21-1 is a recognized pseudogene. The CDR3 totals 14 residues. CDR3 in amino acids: CASKGSLGNSPLHF. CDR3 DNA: TGTGCCAGCAAGGGGTCCCTAGGTAATTCACCCCTCCACTTT.

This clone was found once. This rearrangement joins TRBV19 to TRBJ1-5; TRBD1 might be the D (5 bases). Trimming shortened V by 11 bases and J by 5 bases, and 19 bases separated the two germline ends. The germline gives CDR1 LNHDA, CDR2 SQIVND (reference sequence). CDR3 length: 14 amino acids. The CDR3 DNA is TGTGCCGGCGGGGACTTAGGTGTAGATCAGCCCCAGCATTTT. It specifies CAGGDLGVDQPQHF.

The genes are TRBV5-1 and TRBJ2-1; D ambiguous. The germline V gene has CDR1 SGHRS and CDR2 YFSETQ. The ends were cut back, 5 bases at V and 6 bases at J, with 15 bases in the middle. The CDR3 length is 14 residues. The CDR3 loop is CASRNIQVANEQFF. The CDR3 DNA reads TGCGCCAGCAGGAATATTCAGGTGGCCAATGAGCAGTTCTTC.

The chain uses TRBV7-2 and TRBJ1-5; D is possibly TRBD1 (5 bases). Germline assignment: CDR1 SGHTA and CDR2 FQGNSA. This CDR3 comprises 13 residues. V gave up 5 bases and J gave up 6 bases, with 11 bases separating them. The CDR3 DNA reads TGTGCCAGCAGCGGGGCCGGGGGTCAGCCCCAGCATTTT. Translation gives CASSGAGGQPQHF.

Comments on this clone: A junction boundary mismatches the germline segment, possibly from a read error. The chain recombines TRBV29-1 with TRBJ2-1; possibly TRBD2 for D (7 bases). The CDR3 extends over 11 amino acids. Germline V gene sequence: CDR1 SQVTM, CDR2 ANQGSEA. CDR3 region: CSVDLQQGGVF. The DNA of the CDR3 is TGCAGCGTTGACCTACAACAGGGAGGGGTCTTC.

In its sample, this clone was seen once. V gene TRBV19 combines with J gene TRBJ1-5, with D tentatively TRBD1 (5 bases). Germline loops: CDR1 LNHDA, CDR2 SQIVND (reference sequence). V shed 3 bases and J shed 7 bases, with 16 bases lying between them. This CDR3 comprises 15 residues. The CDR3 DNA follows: TGTGCCAGTAGTATTTGGGGGGGTGGGGGGCAGCCCCAGCATTTT. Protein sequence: CASSIWGGGGQPQHF. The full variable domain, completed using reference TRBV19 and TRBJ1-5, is DGGITQSPKYLFRKEGQNVTLSCEQNLNHDAMYWYRQDPGQGLRLIYYSQIVNDFQKGDIAEGYSVSREKKESFPLTVTSAQKNPTAFYLCASSIWGGGGQPQHFGDGTRLSIL.

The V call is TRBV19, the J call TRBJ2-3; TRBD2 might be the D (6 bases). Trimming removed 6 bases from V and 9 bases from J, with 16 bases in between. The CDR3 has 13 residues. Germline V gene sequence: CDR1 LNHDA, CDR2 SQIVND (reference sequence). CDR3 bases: TGTGCCAGTAGCGCCCCGGGGGAGGTAACGCAGTATTTT. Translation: CASSAPGEVTQYF.

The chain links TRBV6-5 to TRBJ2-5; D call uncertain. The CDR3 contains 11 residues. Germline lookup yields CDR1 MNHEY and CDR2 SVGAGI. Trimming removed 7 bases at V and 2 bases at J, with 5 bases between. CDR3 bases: TGTGCCAGCACCCTACAAGAGACCCAGTACTTC. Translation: CASTLQETQYF.

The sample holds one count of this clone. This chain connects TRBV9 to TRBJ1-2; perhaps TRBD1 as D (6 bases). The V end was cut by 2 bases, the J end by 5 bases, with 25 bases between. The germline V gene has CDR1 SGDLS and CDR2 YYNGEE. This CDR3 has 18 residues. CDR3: CASSVRQARLLTWYGYTF. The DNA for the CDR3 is TGTGCCAGCAGCGTCCGACAGGCTCGTCTTCTTACTTGGTATGGCTACACCTTC.

CDR3 region: CASSYGTGSNTGELFF. Written as DNA, the CDR3 is TGTGCCAGCAGCTACGGGACAGGATCGAACACCGGGGAGCTGTTTTTT. The V and J genes are TRBV5-6 and TRBJ2-2, with TRBD1 matching over 8 bases. The CDR3 is 16 residues long. J lost 0 bases, V lost 3 bases, and 4 bases had no gene match. The germline V gene encodes CDR1 SGHDT and CDR2 YYEEEE.

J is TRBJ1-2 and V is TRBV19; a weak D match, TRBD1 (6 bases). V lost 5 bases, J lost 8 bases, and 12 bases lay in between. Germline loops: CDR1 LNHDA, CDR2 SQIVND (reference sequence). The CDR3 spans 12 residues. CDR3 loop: CASSPNREGYTF. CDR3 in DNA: TGTGCCAGTAGTCCCAACAGGGAAGGCTACACCTTC.

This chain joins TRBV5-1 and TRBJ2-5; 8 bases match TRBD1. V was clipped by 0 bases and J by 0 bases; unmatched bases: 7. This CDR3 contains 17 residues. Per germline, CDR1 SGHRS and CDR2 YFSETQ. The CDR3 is CASSLGQGARYQETQYF. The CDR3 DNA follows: TGCGCCAGCAGCTTGGGGCAGGGGGCGCGTTACCAAGAGACCCAGTACTTC.

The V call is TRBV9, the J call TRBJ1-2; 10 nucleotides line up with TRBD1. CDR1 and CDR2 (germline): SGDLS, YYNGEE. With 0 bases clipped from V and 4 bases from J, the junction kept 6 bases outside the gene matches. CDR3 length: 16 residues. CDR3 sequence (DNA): TGTGCCAGCAGCGTAGGGGGACAGGGGCTGCCCTATGGCTACACCTTC. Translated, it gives CASSVGGQGLPYGYTF.

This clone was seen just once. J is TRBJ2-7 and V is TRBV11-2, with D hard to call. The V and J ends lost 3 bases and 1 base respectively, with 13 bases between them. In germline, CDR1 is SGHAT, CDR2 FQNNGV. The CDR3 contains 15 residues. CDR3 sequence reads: CASSFQMTASYEQYF. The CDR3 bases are TGTGCCAGCAGCTTTCAAATGACTGCTTCCTACGAGCAGTACTTC.

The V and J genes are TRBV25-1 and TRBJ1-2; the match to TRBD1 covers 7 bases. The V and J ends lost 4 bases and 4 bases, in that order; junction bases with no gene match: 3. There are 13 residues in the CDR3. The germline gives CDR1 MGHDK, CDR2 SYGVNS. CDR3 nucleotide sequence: TGTGCCAGCAGTGGGCAGGGGGTCTATGGCTACACCTTC. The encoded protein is CASSGQGVYGYTF.

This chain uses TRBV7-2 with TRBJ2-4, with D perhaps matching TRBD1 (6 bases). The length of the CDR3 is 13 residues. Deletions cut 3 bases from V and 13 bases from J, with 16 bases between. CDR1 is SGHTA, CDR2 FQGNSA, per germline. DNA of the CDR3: TGTGCCAGCAGCTTCGGCCGACAGGAACTCCAGTACTTC. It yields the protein CASSFGRQELQYF.

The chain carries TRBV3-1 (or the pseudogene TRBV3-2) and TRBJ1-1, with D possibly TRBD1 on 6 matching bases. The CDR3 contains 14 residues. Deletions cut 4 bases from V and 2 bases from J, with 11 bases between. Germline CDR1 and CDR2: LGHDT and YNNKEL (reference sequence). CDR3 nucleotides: TGTGCCAGCAGCCGATCGGACAGAAACACTGAAGCTTTCTTT. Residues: CASSRSDRNTEAFF.

The CDR3 DNA sequence: TGTGCCAGCACAACGACAGGGGGGAACACCGGGGAGCTGTTTTTT. Its protein is CASTTTGGNTGELFF. The chain uses TRBV2 and TRBJ2-2; 9 nucleotides align to TRBD1. V lost 7 bases and J lost 1; bases outside the gene matches: 4. Per germline, CDR1 SNHLY and CDR2 FYNNEI. The CDR3 covers 15 residues.

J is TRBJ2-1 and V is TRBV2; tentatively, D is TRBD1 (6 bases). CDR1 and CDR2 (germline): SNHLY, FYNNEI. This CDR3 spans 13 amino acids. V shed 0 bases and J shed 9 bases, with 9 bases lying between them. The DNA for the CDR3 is TGTGCCAGCAGTGAAGCTAAAGGGGGTGAGCAGTTCTTC. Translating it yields CASSEAKGGEQFF.

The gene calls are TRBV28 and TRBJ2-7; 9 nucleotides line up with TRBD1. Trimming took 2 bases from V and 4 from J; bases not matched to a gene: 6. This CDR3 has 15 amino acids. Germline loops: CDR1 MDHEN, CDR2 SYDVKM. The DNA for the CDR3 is TGTGCCAGCAGTTTACCGGGACAGGGAAATTACGAGCAGTACTTC. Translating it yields CASSLPGQGNYEQYF.

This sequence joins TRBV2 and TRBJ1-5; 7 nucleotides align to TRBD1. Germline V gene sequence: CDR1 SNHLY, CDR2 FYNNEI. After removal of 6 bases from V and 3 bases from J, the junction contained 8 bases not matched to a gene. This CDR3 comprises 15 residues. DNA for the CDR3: TGTGCCAGCAGCCCCGGGACAGCCTACAATCAGCCCCAGCATTTT. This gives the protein CASSPGTAYNQPQHF.

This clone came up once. CDR3 DNA: TGTGCCAGCAGCCAAGGTCCGGGGGACGGGGAAAAACTGTTTTTT. It specifies CASSQGPGDGEKLFF. This chain links TRBV3-1 (or the pseudogene TRBV3-2) with TRBJ1-4, with D perhaps TRBD1 (5 bases). CDR3 length equals 15 residues. V was pared by 1 base and J by 8 bases, with 14 bases between. CDR1 LGHDT and CDR2 YNNKEL come from the germline V gene (reference sequence).

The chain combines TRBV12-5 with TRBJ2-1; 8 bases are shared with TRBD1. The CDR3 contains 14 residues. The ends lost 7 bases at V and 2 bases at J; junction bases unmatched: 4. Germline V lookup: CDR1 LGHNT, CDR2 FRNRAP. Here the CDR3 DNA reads TGTGCTAGTGCCACGGGACAGGCCTACAATGAGCAGTTCTTC. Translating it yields CASATGQAYNEQFF.